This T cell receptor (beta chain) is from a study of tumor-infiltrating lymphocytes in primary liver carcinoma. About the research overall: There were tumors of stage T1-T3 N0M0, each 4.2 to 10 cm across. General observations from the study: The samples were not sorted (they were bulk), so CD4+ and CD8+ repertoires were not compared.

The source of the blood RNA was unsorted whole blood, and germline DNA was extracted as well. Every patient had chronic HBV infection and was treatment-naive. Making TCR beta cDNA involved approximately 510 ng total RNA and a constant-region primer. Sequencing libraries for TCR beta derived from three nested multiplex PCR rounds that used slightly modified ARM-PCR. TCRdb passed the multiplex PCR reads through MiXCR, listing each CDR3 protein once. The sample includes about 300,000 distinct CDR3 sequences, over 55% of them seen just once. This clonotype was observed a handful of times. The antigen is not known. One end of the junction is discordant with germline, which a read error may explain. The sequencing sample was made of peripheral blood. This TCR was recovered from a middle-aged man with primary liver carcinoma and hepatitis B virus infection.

The CDR3 DNA follows: TGTGCTAGCATCCTGCTAGCGGGAGGATTCGTGGAGCTGTTTTTT. Its translation is CASILLAGGFVELFF. V gene TRBV7-8 combines with J gene TRBJ2-2; TRBD2 matches 11 bases. The CDR3 has 15 residues. The germline CDR1 and CDR2 sequences are SGHVS and FQNEAQ.